This entry is about one T cell receptor beta chain. This receptor's antigen is unknown. The record has no base qualities; no much larger clone is one base away. This sample stems from a study of radiotherapy plus CTLA-4 blockade in lung cancer (dated by TCRdb to between 2018 and 2020). Looking at the study overall: Objective responses occurred in 18% of enrolled patients, and 30% to 35% achieved disease control.

The study at large found these results: After treatment with radiotherapy and ipilimumab, TCR clones that originated in tumors expanded in peripheral blood. The strongest predictors of response were reported to be early dynamic shifts in blood T cell clones along with a rise in serum interferon-beta following radiation.

The study tested focal radiation therapy combined with CTLA-4 blockade (ipilimumab) in patients with chemo-refractory metastatic non-small-cell lung cancer. Taken from the germline V gene, the CDR1 and CDR2 loops are LGHNA and YNFKEQ. The CDR3 measures 16 amino acids from cysteine to phenylalanine. CDR3 DNA only is kept here, 48 bases in frame from base 1. The V end gives up 0 bases and the J end 5 bases, leaving 9 bases in the junction not matched to a gene. The receptor library was made with the immunoSEQ multiplex PCR assay. This immuneACCESS table, as held by TCRdb, lists in-frame sequences with V and J called but not all clones. Of the missing ones, under half trace to an unresolved V gene in checked studies; the others have no known cause. Recorded for this sample are some 92,000 clones; 75% to 90% of them occurred a single time. Of the sample, roughly 3.5% is held by the ten largest clones.

The receptor's source is a human donor with non-small cell lung cancer who had a partial response to radiotherapy plus ipilimumab. The chain is assembled from TRBV4-2 and TRBJ2-5, with TRBD1 matching 7 junction bases. The starting material was peripheral blood, obtained from a patient treated with radiotherapy plus ipilimumab. The CDR3 here reads CASSQDLGGEHETQYF. The DNA sequence is TGTGCCAGCAGCCAAGATCTAGGGGGCGAACACGAGACCCAGTACTTC.